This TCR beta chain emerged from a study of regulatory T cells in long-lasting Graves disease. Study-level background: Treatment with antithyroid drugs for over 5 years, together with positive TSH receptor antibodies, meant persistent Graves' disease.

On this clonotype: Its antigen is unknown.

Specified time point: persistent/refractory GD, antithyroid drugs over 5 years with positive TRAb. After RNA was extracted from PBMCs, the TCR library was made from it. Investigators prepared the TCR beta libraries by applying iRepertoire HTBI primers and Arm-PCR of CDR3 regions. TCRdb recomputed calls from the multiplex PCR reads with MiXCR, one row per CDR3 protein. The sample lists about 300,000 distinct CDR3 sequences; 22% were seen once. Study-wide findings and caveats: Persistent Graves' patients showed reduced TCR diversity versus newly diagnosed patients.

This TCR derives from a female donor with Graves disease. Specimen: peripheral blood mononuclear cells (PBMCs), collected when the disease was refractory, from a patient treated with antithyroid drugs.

CDR3 nucleotides: TGCGCCAGCAGCCAACCGGGACAATCCTACGAGCAGTACTTC. This translates into CASSQPGQSYEQYF. This chain uses TRBV4-1 with TRBJ2-7, with a possible D match to TRBD1 (6 bases). Trimming removed 2 bases at V and 1 base at J, with 9 bases between. The germline gives CDR1 MGHRA, CDR2 YSYEKL. There are 14 residues in the CDR3.